The rows below give T cell receptor beta chains drawn from one sample of a study of identical twins. MiXCR, run by TCRdb on the 5' RACE reads, gives a single entry per CDR3 protein. The data hold about 730,000 distinct CDR3 sequences, with approximately 21% observed a single time. These data were also filed under a second study, of T cells expressing NK-cell markers.

The sequenced sample was PBMCs. The receptor source for this set is a woman between 18 and 29 years old in good health. The CDR3 runs from the conserved cysteine through the conserved F or W. A D gene is named only where the DNA matches it firmly. A clone size is listed for some rows: how often the clone was seen (once, few, many), or a class if it is expanded.

clone_size: -
d_call: -
j_call: TRBJ2-7
v_call: TRBV11-2
cdr3_aa: CASSLNRPTPHEQYF
cdr3_nt: TGTGCCAGCAGCTTAAACAGGCCTACCCCCCACGAGCAGTACTTC

clone_size: -
d_call: -
j_call: TRBJ1-2
v_call: TRBV20-1
cdr3_aa: CSARDPTSYGYTF
cdr3_nt: TGCAGTGCTAGAGACCCGACCTCCTATGGCTACACCTTC

clone_size: -
d_call: -
j_call: TRBJ2-1
v_call: TRBV5-1
cdr3_aa: CASSLLVGADEQFF
cdr3_nt: TGCGCCAGCAGCTTGCTCGTGGGGGCCGATGAGCAGTTCTTC

clone_size: -
d_call: TRBD2
j_call: TRBJ2-2
v_call: TRBV12-3/TRBV12-4
cdr3_aa: CASRRLAGVVGELFF
cdr3_nt: TGTGCCAGCAGAAGACTAGCGGGAGTTGTGGGGGAGCTGTTTTTT

clone_size: few
d_call: -
j_call: TRBJ2-6
v_call: TRBV4-3
cdr3_aa: CASSQDHISSGANVLTF
cdr3_nt: TGCGCCAGCAGCCAAGATCACATAAGCTCTGGGGCCAACGTCCTGACTTTC

clone_size: few
d_call: -
j_call: TRBJ2-3
v_call: TRBV7-3
cdr3_aa: CASSLIGESTDTQYF
cdr3_nt: TGTGCCAGCAGCTTAATAGGGGAAAGCACAGATACGCAGTATTTT

clone_size: -
d_call: -
j_call: TRBJ1-1
v_call: TRBV29-1
cdr3_aa: CSAGEGSGAFF
cdr3_nt: TGCAGCGCCGGGGAGGGGAGCGGAGCTTTCTTT

clone_size: few
d_call: -
j_call: TRBJ1-2
v_call: TRBV12-3/TRBV12-4
cdr3_aa: CASSFGGRDGYTF
cdr3_nt: TGTGCCAGCAGTTTCGGGGGGCGGGATGGCTACACCTTC

clone_size: -
d_call: -
j_call: TRBJ1-1
v_call: TRBV20-1
cdr3_aa: CSARVVRVTEAFF
cdr3_nt: TGCAGTGCTAGAGTGGTACGGGTAACTGAAGCTTTCTTT

clone_size: -
d_call: -
j_call: TRBJ2-5
v_call: TRBV12-3/TRBV12-4
cdr3_aa: CASSFHQDQETQYF
cdr3_nt: TGTGCCAGCAGTTTTCACCAGGACCAAGAGACCCAGTACTTC

clone_size: few
d_call: -
j_call: TRBJ1-6
v_call: TRBV7-2
cdr3_aa: CASSFTPSYNSPLHF
cdr3_nt: TGTGCCAGCAGCTTTACCCCCTCCTATAATTCACCCCTCCACTTT

clone_size: -
d_call: TRBD2
j_call: TRBJ2-1
v_call: TRBV6-1
cdr3_aa: CASKSLAGEYSEQFF
cdr3_nt: TGTGCCAGCAAGTCTCTAGCGGGAGAGTACAGTGAGCAGTTCTTC

clone_size: -
d_call: TRBD2
j_call: TRBJ2-1
v_call: TRBV29-1
cdr3_aa: CSVGRVVAGGNEQFF
cdr3_nt: TGCAGCGTCGGACGGGTAGTAGCGGGGGGGAATGAGCAGTTCTTC

clone_size: few
d_call: -
j_call: TRBJ2-1
v_call: TRBV20-1
cdr3_aa: CSARSAGSSYNEQFF
cdr3_nt: TGCAGTGCTAGATCGGCGGGGAGTTCCTACAATGAGCAGTTCTTC

clone_size: -
d_call: TRBD1
j_call: TRBJ2-6
v_call: TRBV12-3/TRBV12-4
cdr3_aa: CASRDSLLSGANVLTF
cdr3_nt: TGTGCCAGCCGGGACAGCTTACTCTCTGGGGCCAACGTCCTGACTTTC

clone_size: many
d_call: TRBD1
j_call: TRBJ1-2
v_call: TRBV29-1
cdr3_aa: CSLLKGAGYGYTF
cdr3_nt: TGCAGCCTCTTAAAGGGGGCAGGGTATGGCTACACCTTC

clone_size: many
d_call: TRBD1
j_call: TRBJ2-5
v_call: TRBV28
cdr3_aa: CASSLYRGAGTQYF
cdr3_nt: TGTGCCAGCAGTTTGTACAGGGGTGCTGGGACCCAGTACTTC

clone_size: many
d_call: -
j_call: TRBJ1-5
v_call: TRBV12-3/TRBV12-4
cdr3_aa: CASSFNSYQPQHF
cdr3_nt: TGTGCCAGCAGTTTTAACAGCTATCAGCCCCAGCATTTT

clone_size: few
d_call: -
j_call: TRBJ2-5
v_call: TRBV20-1
cdr3_aa: CSARDFSDPLSETQYF
cdr3_nt: TGCAGTGCGCGGGACTTCAGCGACCCTCTATCAGAGACCCAGTACTTC

clone_size: many
d_call: -
j_call: TRBJ2-2
v_call: TRBV4-2
cdr3_aa: CASSHDTGELFF
cdr3_nt: TGTGCCAGCAGCCATGACACCGGGGAGCTGTTTTTT

clone_size: few
d_call: -
j_call: TRBJ2-4
v_call: TRBV11-2
cdr3_aa: CASSLVQRRAKNIQYF
cdr3_nt: TGTGCCAGCAGCTTAGTCCAGCGGCGGGCCAAAAACATTCAGTACTTC

clone_size: many
d_call: TRBD2
j_call: TRBJ2-5
v_call: TRBV10-3
cdr3_aa: CATNRGGTETQYF
cdr3_nt: TGTGCCACCAACCGGGGAGGGACAGAGACCCAGTACTTC

clone_size: few
d_call: -
j_call: TRBJ2-7
v_call: TRBV7-2
cdr3_aa: CASSLDLQGSSYEQYF
cdr3_nt: TGTGCCAGCAGCTTAGACCTGCAGGGATCGTCCTACGAGCAGTACTTC

clone_size: -
d_call: TRBD1
j_call: TRBJ1-6
v_call: TRBV20-1
cdr3_aa: CSARVPGQSSYNSPLHF
cdr3_nt: TGCAGTGCTAGAGTACCGGGACAGAGCTCCTATAATTCACCCCTCCACTTT

clone_size: few
d_call: -
j_call: TRBJ2-1
v_call: TRBV7-2
cdr3_aa: CASSLAATWGRNNEQFF
cdr3_nt: TGTGCCAGCAGCTTAGCGGCCACCTGGGGCCGAAACAATGAGCAGTTCTTC

clone_size: many
d_call: -
j_call: TRBJ2-3
v_call: TRBV20-1
cdr3_aa: CSAYIDTQYF
cdr3_nt: TGCAGTGCCTACATAGATACGCAGTATTTT

clone_size: -
d_call: -
j_call: TRBJ2-3
v_call: TRBV9
cdr3_aa: CASSPTERFADTQYF
cdr3_nt: TGTGCCAGCAGCCCGACGGAGAGGTTCGCAGATACGCAGTATTTT

clone_size: -
d_call: -
j_call: TRBJ2-7
v_call: TRBV20-1
cdr3_aa: CSARGGEVGLYF
cdr3_nt: TGCAGTGCTAGGGGCGGGGAAGTAGGACTGTACTTC

clone_size: -
d_call: -
j_call: TRBJ2-5
v_call: TRBV29-1
cdr3_aa: CSVYGWGRETQYF
cdr3_nt: TGCAGCGTTTATGGATGGGGTAGGGAGACCCAGTACTTC

clone_size: few
d_call: TRBD2
j_call: TRBJ2-1
v_call: TRBV29-1
cdr3_aa: CSVGVRLAALNEQFF
cdr3_nt: TGCAGCGTTGGAGTACGGCTAGCGGCCCTCAATGAGCAGTTCTTC

clone_size: -
d_call: -
j_call: TRBJ2-1
v_call: TRBV5-5
cdr3_aa: CVSSTAGGSYNEQFF
cdr3_nt: TGTGTCAGCAGCACGGCAGGGGGGTCCTACAATGAGCAGTTCTTC

clone_size: -
d_call: -
j_call: TRBJ2-3
v_call: TRBV20-1
cdr3_aa: CSARDPRDTQYF
cdr3_nt: TGCAGTGCTAGAGACCCCAGGGATACGCAGTATTTT

clone_size: few
d_call: -
j_call: TRBJ2-3
v_call: TRBV20-1
cdr3_aa: CSAGPGPSGTDTQYF
cdr3_nt: TGCAGTGCTGGCCCGGGGCCCTCGGGCACAGATACGCAGTATTTT

clone_size: -
d_call: TRBD1
j_call: TRBJ2-7
v_call: TRBV5-1
cdr3_aa: CASWTGPPLAEQYF
cdr3_nt: TGCGCCAGCTGGACAGGGCCCCCGTTGGCCGAGCAGTACTTC

clone_size: -
d_call: -
j_call: TRBJ1-4
v_call: TRBV5-1
cdr3_aa: CASSLEARGKLFF
cdr3_nt: TGCGCCAGCAGCTTGGAGGCCCGAGGAAAACTGTTTTTT

clone_size: few
d_call: -
j_call: TRBJ2-7
v_call: TRBV29-1
cdr3_aa: CSVAQKSSYEQYF
cdr3_nt: TGCAGCGTAGCTCAGAAAAGCTCCTACGAGCAGTACTTC

clone_size: -
d_call: -
j_call: TRBJ2-5
v_call: TRBV5-6
cdr3_aa: CASSLADGKTQYF
cdr3_nt: TGTGCCAGCAGCTTGGCTGACGGGAAGACCCAGTACTTC

clone_size: few
d_call: -
j_call: TRBJ2-7
v_call: TRBV6-1
cdr3_aa: CAPPRFPRYEQYF
cdr3_nt: TGTGCCCCCCCCCGATTCCCCAGGTACGAGCAGTACTTC

clone_size: -
d_call: -
j_call: TRBJ1-3
v_call: TRBV7-2
cdr3_aa: CASRLQNSGNTIYF
cdr3_nt: TGTGCCAGCAGGTTACAGAACTCTGGAAACACCATATATTTT

clone_size: -
d_call: -
j_call: TRBJ2-5
v_call: TRBV3-1
cdr3_aa: CASSLGRRYQETQYF
cdr3_nt: TGTGCCAGCAGCCTGGGACGGCGGTACCAAGAGACCCAGTACTTC

clone_size: -
d_call: -
j_call: TRBJ1-1
v_call: TRBV6-1
cdr3_aa: CASFRRGNTEAFF
cdr3_nt: TGTGCCAGCTTTCGCAGGGGGAACACTGAAGCTTTCTTT

clone_size: -
d_call: -
j_call: TRBJ2-7
v_call: TRBV12-3/TRBV12-4
cdr3_aa: CASSLGPGGRRGYEQYF
cdr3_nt: TGTGCCAGCAGTTTAGGCCCTGGGGGGCGCAGGGGCTACGAGCAGTACTTC

clone_size: -
d_call: -
j_call: TRBJ2-1
v_call: TRBV4-3
cdr3_aa: CASSQVSGLTYNEQFF
cdr3_nt: TGCGCCAGCAGCCAAGTCAGCGGACTCACCTACAATGAGCAGTTCTTC

clone_size: -
d_call: -
j_call: TRBJ2-3
v_call: TRBV7-9
cdr3_aa: CASSPISADTQYF
cdr3_nt: TGTGCCAGCAGCCCAATTTCTGCAGATACGCAGTATTTT